Below are 11 T cell receptor beta chains sequenced from a single sample in a study of naive and memory T cell subsets. TCR cDNA received a 3' ligated oligonucleotide that carried a UMI. The SP2 primer and nested alpha and beta constant region primers amplified ligated cDNA in four rounds. TCRdb re-derived calls from the 5' RACE reads in MiXCR, one entry per CDR3 protein. The data show more than 45,000 distinct CDR3 sequences, about 4.8% seen once. These receptors were collected from a female donor in good health.

In its sample, this clonotype was seen many times. The CDR3 DNA sequence: TGTGCCAGCAGCCAAGAGAGGTTGGGACAGGGGGACTACAATGAGCAGTTCTTC. This sequence encodes CASSQERLGQGDYNEQFF. This sequence joins TRBV3-1 and TRBJ2-1; 11 bases align to TRBD1. Per the germline V gene, CDR1 is LGHDT and CDR2 is YNNKEL (reference sequence). Trimming cost V 0 bases and J 3 bases; bases outside gene matches: 7. The CDR3 has 18 residues.

This clonotype was found many times. CDR3 sequence (DNA): TGTGCCAGTAGTATACTCCGGGACAGGGAATCGGAGGATCAGCCCCAGCATTTT. Encoded protein: CASSILRDRESEDQPQHF. The chain employs TRBV19 and TRBJ1-5; 9 bases map to TRBD1. V was pared by 2 bases and J by 5 bases, with 13 bases of the junction left unmatched. This CDR3 contains 18 residues. The germline V gene encodes CDR1 LNHDA and CDR2 SQIVND (reference sequence).

There are a few counts of this clonotype. The chain combines TRBV7-9 with TRBJ2-1, with TRBD2 identical over 8 bases. The CDR3 totals 17 residues. V dropped 4 bases and J dropped 4; count of bases not matched to a gene: 12. CDR1 and CDR2 (germline): SEHNR, FQNEAQ (reference sequence). The CDR3 bases are TGTGCCAGCAGCTCCTCGAGGGCTAGCGGGCAATACAATGAGCAGTTCTTC. Protein: CASSSSRASGQYNEQFF.

In its sample, this clonotype was seen many times. The rearrangement uses TRBV6-2 or TRBV6-3 and TRBJ2-7; 8 nucleotides align to TRBD1. The junction had 10 bases not matched to a gene; V was cut back by 6 bases and J by 0 bases. In germline, CDR1 is MNHEY, CDR2 SVGEGT. The CDR3 runs to 16 residues. As DNA, the CDR3 is TGTGCCAGCAGATTCCAATGGACAGGGACCTCCTACGAGCAGTACTTC. Amino acids: CASRFQWTGTSYEQYF.

Points on this clonotype: Possible read error: a much larger clone is one base away. This chain links TRBV18 with TRBJ1-1; TRBD1 aligns across 9 bases. The CDR3 extends over 16 amino acids. In germline, CDR1 is KGHSH, CDR2 LQKENI. The CDR3 protein is CASSLSGTGRNSEAFF. CDR3 DNA: TGTGCCAGCTCACTCTCCGGGACAGGGCGGAACTCTGAAGCTTTCTTT.

This clonotype was counted between two and nine times. The V gene is TRBV20-1, the J gene TRBJ1-1; a weak D match, TRBD1 (5 bases). Germline V gene data show CDR1 as DFQATT and CDR2 as SNEGSKA (reference sequence). This CDR3 region has 14 residues. Trimming cost V 3 bases and J 0 bases, with 11 bases left between them. In nucleotides, the CDR3 is TGCAGTGCTAGTAGGGGCAGCATGAACACTGAAGCTTTCTTT. Translating gives CSASRGSMNTEAFF.

There are many counts of this clonotype. The V gene is TRBV29-1, the J gene TRBJ2-1, with TRBD1 matching 7 bases. The germline CDR1 and CDR2 sequences are SQVTM and ANQGSEA. CDR3 size: 14 residues. The J segment lost 6 bases and the V segment lost 3 bases, leaving 8 bases of the junction unmatched. CDR3 nucleotides: TGCAGCGTTGACACGACAGGGTATATCAATGAGCAGTTCTTC. It codes for CSVDTTGYINEQFF.

This clonotype came up many times. The gene calls are TRBV21-1 and TRBJ1-2; the table gives TRBD1 as D, unverified against the DNA. TRBV21-1 is termed a pseudogene. This CDR3 has 14 amino acids. As DNA, the CDR3 is TGTGCCAGCAGCAAAGGCGTCCCGCCGAGGGGCTACACCTTC. It yields the protein CASSKGVPPRGYTF.

This clonotype appeared many times. This chain uses TRBV7-9 with TRBJ2-6; 8 bases fit TRBD1. V shed 5 bases, J shed 0 bases, and the junction held 18 bases outside the gene matches. The CDR3 totals 21 residues. Looked up from germline, CDR1 is SEHNR and CDR2 is FQNEAQ (reference sequence). Written as DNA, the CDR3 is TGTGCCAGCAGCCACCGTGGACAGGGTGGCGTTGGGGTCTCTGGGGCCAACGTCCTGACTTTC. Translated, it gives CASSHRGQGGVGVSGANVLTF. Supplemented by reference TRBV7-9 and TRBJ2-6, the full variable domain reads DTGVSQNPRHKITKRGQNVTFRCDPISEHNRLYWYRQTLGQGPEFLTYFQNEAQLEKSRLLSDRFSAERPKGSFSTLEIQRTEQGDSAMYLCASSHRGQGGVGVSGANVLTFGAGSRLTVL.

This clonotype was seen ten or more times. V and J are TRBV12-3 or TRBV12-4 and TRBJ2-2; 11 bases are shared with TRBD2. This CDR3 is built from 17 residues. The junction had 9 bases not matched to a gene; V was cut back by 9 bases and J by 0 bases. The CDR3 loop reads CASSSGRAEPNTGELFF. The DNA for the CDR3 is TGTGCCAGTAGTAGCGGGAGGGCCGAGCCGAACACCGGGGAGCTGTTTTTT.

This clonotype was detected ten times or more. This chain links TRBV12-3 or TRBV12-4 with TRBJ2-7; 12 bases map to TRBD1. The CDR3 contains 14 residues. Unmatched junction bases numbered 8, after V lost 5 bases and J lost 9 bases. For the CDR3, the DNA is TGTGCCAGCAGTGGGACAGGGGGCTTAGGGGGGCAGTACTTC. It codes for CASSGTGGLGGQYF.